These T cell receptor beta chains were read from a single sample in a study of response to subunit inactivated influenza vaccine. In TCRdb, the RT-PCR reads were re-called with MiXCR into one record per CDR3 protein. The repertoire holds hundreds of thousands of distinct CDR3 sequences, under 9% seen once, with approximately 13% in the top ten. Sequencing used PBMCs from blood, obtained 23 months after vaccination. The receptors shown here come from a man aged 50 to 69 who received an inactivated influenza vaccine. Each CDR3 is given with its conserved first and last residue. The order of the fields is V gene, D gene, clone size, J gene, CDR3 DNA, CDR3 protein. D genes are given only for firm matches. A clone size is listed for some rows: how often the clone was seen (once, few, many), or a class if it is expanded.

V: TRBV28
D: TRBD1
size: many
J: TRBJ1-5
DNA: TGTGCCAGCAGCACCCTCCAGGGGGCGGGCAATCAGCCCCAGCATTTT
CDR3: CASSTLQGAGNQPQHF

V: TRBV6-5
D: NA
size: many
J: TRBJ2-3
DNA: TGTGCCAGCGCCAGGGCGGGCGATACGCAGTATTTT
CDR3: CASARAGDTQYF

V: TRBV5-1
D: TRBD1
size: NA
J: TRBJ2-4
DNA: TGCGCCAGCAGCTTGGTAGGGGGCGAAAACATTCAGTACTTC
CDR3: CASSLVGGENIQYF

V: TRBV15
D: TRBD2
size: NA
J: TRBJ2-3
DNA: TGTGCCACCAGCAGAAGAGCGGGAGAGGCAGATACGCAGTATTTT
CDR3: CATSRRAGEADTQYF

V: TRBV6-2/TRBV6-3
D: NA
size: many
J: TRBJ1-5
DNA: TGTGCCAGCAAGGGTCTAAATAGCAATCAGCCCCAGCATTTT
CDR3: CASKGLNSNQPQHF

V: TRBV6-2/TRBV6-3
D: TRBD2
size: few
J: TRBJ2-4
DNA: TGTGCCAGCAGTTACCCCCCGGGACTAGCGGGGACCAAAAACATTCAGTACTTC
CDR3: CASSYPPGLAGTKNIQYF

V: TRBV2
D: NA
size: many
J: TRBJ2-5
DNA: TGTGCCAGCAGAGAAGGAGAGACCCAGTACTTC
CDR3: CASREGETQYF

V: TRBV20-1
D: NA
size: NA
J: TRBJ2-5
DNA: TGCGGTGCTAGAGCGCTAGCGAGCAGCCAAGAGACCCAGTACTTC
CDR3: CGARALASSQETQYF

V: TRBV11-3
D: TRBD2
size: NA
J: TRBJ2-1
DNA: TGTGCCAGCAGCAGGGGGAGTGGCGGGGGGACCTACAATGAGCAGTTCTTC
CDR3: CASSRGSGGGTYNEQFF

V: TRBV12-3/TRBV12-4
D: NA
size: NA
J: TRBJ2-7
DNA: TGTGCCAGCAGTTTGAATATAGGGGTCGGCGAGCAGTACTTC
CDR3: CASSLNIGVGEQYF

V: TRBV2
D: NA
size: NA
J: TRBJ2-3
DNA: TGTGCCAGCAGAGGGAAGTGGAACACAGATACGCAGTATTTT
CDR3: CASRGKWNTDTQYF

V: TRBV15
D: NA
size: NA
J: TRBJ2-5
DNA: TGTGCCACCAGCCCATCTTTCGAAGAGACCCAGTACTTC
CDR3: CATSPSFEETQYF

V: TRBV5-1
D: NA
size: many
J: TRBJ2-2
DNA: TGCGCCAGCAGCTTGGCTGGAGGGGTGACCGGGGAGCTGTTTTTT
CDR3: CASSLAGGVTGELFF

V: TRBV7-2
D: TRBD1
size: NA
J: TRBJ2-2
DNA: TGTGCCAGCAGCTTTTGGACAGGGCGGACCGGGGAGCTGTTTTTT
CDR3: CASSFWTGRTGELFF

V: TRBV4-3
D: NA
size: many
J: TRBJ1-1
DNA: TGCGCCAGCAGCCAAGATTCCGGGGGAACTGAAGCTTTCTTT
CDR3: CASSQDSGGTEAFF